These 30 T cell receptor beta chains originate from one sample sequenced in a study of cytomegalovirus exposure and HLA in healthy donors (dated by TCRdb to 2017 to 2019). The library was built by means of the immunoSEQ multiplex PCR assay. For the multiplex PCR, a mixture combining 60 forward primers for TCR Vbeta segments and 13 reverse primers for TCR Jbeta segments was used. Drawn from immuneACCESS, this table holds only the in-frame rearrangements with V and J called that TCRdb kept. Clones are partly lost; checked studies trace under half to an unresolved V gene and leave the rest unexplained. This sample lists around 200,000 clones; about three quarters were detected once. The ten largest clones add up to 2.5% to 4% of the sample. The sequenced material came from PBMCs. Source of these receptors: a female donor in good health and CMV-seronegative.

The rearrangement links TRBV27 to TRBJ2-4; perhaps TRBD2 as D (6 bases). Trimming left V 5 bases short and J 0 bases short, with 14 bases between. The CDR3 is 16 amino acids. Germline V gene sequence: CDR1 MNHEY, CDR2 SMNVEV (reference sequence). CDR3 loop: CASSNQPEGAKNIQYF. Here the CDR3 DNA reads TGTGCCAGCAGTAACCAACCGGAGGGAGCCAAAAACATTCAGTACTTC.

This clone was detected a few times. V is TRBV6-5 and J is TRBJ1-6; 11 bases fit TRBD1. V lost 6 bases, J lost 10 bases, and 8 bases stayed unmatched. Germline-derived CDR1 and CDR2 are MNHEY and SVGAGI. The CDR3 loop spans 15 amino acids. CDR3 protein: CASRTPGQGGSPLHF. CDR3 coding DNA: TGTGCCAGCAGGACCCCGGGACAGGGGGGCTCACCCCTCCACTTT.

There are a few counts of this clone. The genes are TRBV7-2 and TRBJ2-7, with 9 bases identical to TRBD1. The germline CDR1 and CDR2 sequences are SGHTA and FQGNSA. V was pared by 5 bases and J by 3 bases, with 8 bases of the junction left unmatched. The CDR3 is 15 amino acids. This chain's CDR3 is CASSLRGQGLYEQYF. Written as DNA, the CDR3 is TGTGCCAGCAGCCTACGGGGACAGGGACTCTACGAGCAGTACTTC.

V is TRBV7-8 and J is TRBJ1-2; tentative D call: TRBD1 (5 bases). V shed 5 bases and J shed 0 bases, with 10 bases lying between them. The CDR3 has 14 residues. Germline CDR1 is SGHVS and CDR2 is FQNEAQ. The CDR3 sequence is CASSKDSTNYGYTF. The CDR3 coding sequence is TGTGCCAGCAGCAAAGACAGTACTAACTATGGCTACACCTTC.

This rearrangement joins TRBV7-9 to TRBJ1-1, with TRBD1 matching over 7 bases. This CDR3 is built from 13 residues. CDR1 and CDR2 from the germline V gene are SEHNR and FQNEAQ (reference sequence). V trimming: 11 bases; J trimming: 0 bases; junction bases outside the gene matches: 6. The DNA of the CDR3 is TGTGCCGGATCGGGACAGATGAACACTGAAGCTTTCTTT. Its translation: CAGSGQMNTEAFF.

This sequence joins TRBV7-2 and TRBJ1-2, with 8 bases aligning to TRBD1. The junction had 16 bases not matched to a gene; V was cut back by 5 bases and J by 8 bases. The CDR3 is 16 residues long. Per the germline V gene, CDR1 is SGHTA and CDR2 is FQGNSA. CDR3 sequence reads: CASSRTAPGQGEGYTF. Written as DNA, the CDR3 is TGTGCCAGCAGCCGAACCGCCCCCGGACAGGGAGAAGGCTACACCTTC. The whole variable domain, filled in from reference TRBV7-2 and TRBJ1-2, reads GAGVSQSPSNKVTEKGKDVELRCDPISGHTALYWYRQSLGQGLEFLIYFQGNSAPDKSGLPSDRFSAERTGGSVSTLTIQRTQQEDSAVYLCASSRTAPGQGEGYTFGSGTRLTVV.

The chain links TRBV5-6 to TRBJ2-1; 8 positions agree with TRBD1. CDR1 is SGHDT and CDR2 is YYEEEE in the germline V gene. The V gene end was trimmed by 3 bases and the J gene end by 6 bases; junction bases not matched to a gene: 5. The CDR3 length is 14 residues. CDR3 residues: CASSSWQGANEQFF. In DNA form, the CDR3 reads TGTGCCAGCAGCTCTTGGCAGGGGGCCAATGAGCAGTTCTTC. Drawing the rest from reference TRBV5-6 and TRBJ2-1, the complete variable domain is DAGVTQSPTHLIKTRGQQVTLRCSPKSGHDTVSWYQQALGQGPQFIFQYYEEEERQRGNFPDRFSGHQFPNYSSELNVNALLLGDSALYLCASSSWQGANEQFFGPGTRLTVL.

This chain uses TRBV27 with TRBJ2-1, with a weak D call TRBD2 (6 bases). From germline, CDR1 is MNHEY and CDR2 SMNVEV (reference sequence). The CDR3 totals 14 residues. With 5 bases removed from V and 4 bases from J, the gap between germline ends came to 12 bases. Written as DNA, the CDR3 is TGTGCCAGCAGTCCCGCGGGACCATACAATGAGCAGTTCTTC. Translation gives CASSPAGPYNEQFF.

The chain combines TRBV18 with TRBJ2-7; D is unresolved. V shed 2 bases and J shed 3 bases, with 17 bases lying between them. CDR3 length: 16 residues. The germline CDR1 and CDR2 sequences are KGHSH and LQKENI. As DNA, the CDR3 is TGTGCCAGCTCACCAACTGGCGTTAGCTTGGGCTACGAGCAGTACTTC. Amino acid sequence: CASSPTGVSLGYEQYF.

The genes are TRBV7-4 and TRBJ2-2, with 9 bases that match TRBD2. Germline assignment: CDR1 SGHVT and CDR2 SQSDAQ. V was clipped by 1 base and J by 4 bases; unmatched bases: 7. The CDR3 loop spans 17 amino acids. In DNA form, the CDR3 reads TGTGCCAGCAGCTTAGTTGACAGCGGGAGGATCACCGGGGAGCTGTTTTTT. Translated, it gives CASSLVDSGRITGELFF.

The sample holds one count of this clone. The genes are TRBV19 and TRBJ1-5, with 10 bases that match TRBD1. This CDR3 region has 15 residues. Germline-derived CDR1 and CDR2 are LNHDA and SQIVND (reference sequence). J lost 9 bases, V lost 1 base, and 6 bases had no gene match. The CDR3 loop is CASSIGGDRGGPQHF. CDR3 coding DNA: TGTGCCAGTAGTATAGGAGGGGACAGGGGAGGGCCCCAGCATTTT.

CDR3 sequence reads: CASSSPGLVHEQYF. DNA for the CDR3: TGTGCCAGCAGTTCTCCGGGACTAGTGCACGAGCAGTACTTC. The rearrangement joins TRBV28 to TRBJ2-7; TRBD2 matches 8 bases. CDR1 and CDR2 from the germline V gene are MDHEN and SYDVKM. Losses at the gene ends were 4 bases for V and 5 bases for J; bases not matched to a gene: 7. CDR3 length: 14 residues.

V gene TRBV19 combines with J gene TRBJ2-1; TRBD2 might be the D (6 bases). The CDR3 has 15 amino acids. Looked up from germline, CDR1 is LNHDA and CDR2 is SQIVND (reference sequence). Trimming removed 10 bases at V and 2 bases at J, with 18 bases between. The CDR3 region is CATAAVLAPYNEQFF. The CDR3 DNA reads as TGTGCCACCGCCGCCGTACTAGCCCCCTACAATGAGCAGTTCTTC.

This clone was found once. The chain uses TRBV2 and TRBJ1-2; D ambiguous. CDR1 is SNHLY, CDR2 FYNNEI, per germline. The V gene lost 8 bases and the J gene lost 8 bases, with 15 bases spanning the gap. This CDR3 contains 12 residues. The DNA of the CDR3 is TGTGCCAGCTATCCCGCGGGCGGGGGCTACACCTTC. It encodes CASYPAGGGYTF.

The genes are TRBV4-1 and TRBJ1-6, with D unresolved. The germline V gene encodes CDR1 MGHRA and CDR2 YSYEKL. The CDR3 extends over 17 amino acids. The V gene lost 5 bases and the J gene lost 6 bases, with 20 bases spanning the gap. DNA for the CDR3: TGCGCCAGCAGCGCCTCCGTCCCAGAGGCAATTAATTCACCCCTCCACTTT. Translating it yields CASSASVPEAINSPLHF.

This clone was observed a single time. J is TRBJ1-1 and V is TRBV19; 7 bases are a match to TRBD1. V trimming: 5 bases; J trimming: 7 bases; junction bases outside the gene matches: 4. Looked up from germline, CDR1 is LNHDA and CDR2 is SQIVND (reference sequence). This CDR3 comprises 12 residues. DNA of the CDR3: TGTGCCAGTAGTCGACAGGGTTATGAAGCTTTCTTT. Residues: CASSRQGYEAFF.

The rearrangement links TRBV27 to TRBJ1-5; TRBD1 is a possible D gene (6 bases). The CDR3 contains 15 residues. Trimming took 4 bases from V and 3 from J, leaving 13 bases between them. Per germline, CDR1 MNHEY and CDR2 SMNVEV (reference sequence). The CDR3 DNA follows: TGTGCCAGCAGTTCTGACAGGACCAACAATCAGCCCCAGCATTTT. Residues: CASSSDRTNNQPQHF.

V is TRBV5-6 and J is TRBJ2-1; D is ambiguous. Germline CDR1 SGHDT, CDR2 YYEEEE. CDR3 length: 11 residues. Trimming stripped 6 bases from V and 6 bases from J, with 7 bases between. The CDR3 reads CASKTINEQFF. The CDR3 nucleotides are TGTGCCAGCAAGACAATCAATGAGCAGTTCTTC.

This chain joins TRBV11-2 and TRBJ1-5; TRBD1 aligns across 7 bases. With 2 bases clipped from V and 0 bases from J, the junction kept 7 bases outside the gene matches. There are 17 residues in the CDR3. Germline CDR1 reads SGHAT; CDR2 reads FQNNGV. The CDR3 nucleotides read TGTGCCAGCAGCTTAAGGACAGGAACTGTTAGCAATCAGCCCCAGCATTTT. Its protein is CASSLRTGTVSNQPQHF.

The chain uses TRBV19 and TRBJ1-5; D gene ambiguous. Trimming removed 3 bases at V and 6 bases at J, with 9 bases between. The CDR3 is 13 residues long. The germline V gene has CDR1 LNHDA and CDR2 SQIVND (reference sequence). The CDR3 spells CASSMSSGQPQHF. The CDR3 region has the DNA TGTGCCAGTAGTATGTCATCAGGTCAGCCCCAGCATTTT.

The CDR3 DNA sequence: TGTGCCAGTAGTTCTCTTCTCGGGGTGGGGTCACCCCTCCACTTT. As protein: CASSSLLGVGSPLHF. The chain has TRBV19 and TRBJ1-6; the D is unclear. The CDR3 is 15 amino acids. Looked up from germline, CDR1 is LNHDA and CDR2 is SQIVND (reference sequence). Trimming pared 5 bases from V and 10 bases from J, leaving 18 bases between.

This chain joins TRBV6-1 and TRBJ2-6; D perhaps matches TRBD1 (5 bases). The ends were cut back, 2 bases at V and 3 bases at J, with 8 bases in the middle. This CDR3 is 15 amino acids long. Germline CDR1 MNHNS, CDR2 SASEGT. CDR3 sequence reads: CASSERGYGANVLTF. Here the CDR3 DNA reads TGTGCCAGCAGTGAAAGGGGCTATGGGGCCAACGTCCTGACTTTC.

The chain links TRBV6-5 to TRBJ2-7, with 10 bases fitting TRBD2. Germline V gives CDR1 MNHEY, CDR2 SVGAGI. CDR3 length: 14 amino acids. J was trimmed by 6 bases and V by 2 bases; bases with no gene match: 4. CDR3 region: CASSYRSGGAEQYF. The CDR3 nucleotides are TGTGCCAGCAGTTACCGAAGCGGGGGGGCCGAGCAGTACTTC.

This chain connects TRBV7-3 to TRBJ1-2, with 8 bases lining up with TRBD1. The CDR3 runs to 13 residues. Germline V CDR1 and CDR2: SGHTA, FQGTGA. The junction had 6 bases not matched to a gene; V was cut back by 5 bases and J by 7 bases. Here the CDR3 reads CASSTLTGVGYTF. In DNA, the CDR3 is TGTGCCAGCAGCACCCTGACAGGGGTTGGCTACACCTTC.

The CDR3 DNA reads TGTGCCTGGAGTGTAGGTGGGTACAGGGGCCACGAGCAGTACTTC. This translates into CAWSVGGYRGHEQYF. The rearrangement joins TRBV30 to TRBJ2-7, with 7 positions matching TRBD1. This CDR3 spans 15 amino acids. The V segment lost 0 bases and the J segment 5 bases; nucleotides outside the gene matches: 10. Per germline, CDR1 GTSNPN and CDR2 SVGIG (reference sequence). The entire variable domain, with the rest obtained from reference TRBV30 and TRBJ2-7, is as follows: SQTIHQWPATLVQPVGSPLSLECTVEGTSNPNLYWYRQAAGRGLQLLFYSVGIGQISSEVPQNLSASRPQDRQFILSSKKLLLSDSGFYLCAWSVGGYRGHEQYFGPGTRLTVT.

The V gene is TRBV5-6, the J gene TRBJ2-7; 8 bases match TRBD1. J was trimmed by 6 bases and V by 2 bases; bases with no gene match: 7. This CDR3 comprises 14 residues. From germline, CDR1 is SGHDT and CDR2 YYEEEE. The chain's CDR3 is CASSLGTGVREQYF. CDR3 sequence (DNA): TGTGCCAGCAGCTTAGGGACAGGAGTTCGCGAGCAGTACTTC.

This clone was observed a single time. The rearrangement joins TRBV7-3 to TRBJ2-2; a weak D match, TRBD1 (6 bases). This CDR3 comprises 14 residues. V lost 3 bases to trimming and J lost 1 base, with 6 bases between them. The germline CDR1 and CDR2 sequences are SGHTA and FQGTGA. For the CDR3, the DNA is TGTGCCAGCAGCTTCAGGGGGAACACCGGGGAGCTGTTTTTT. Translating it yields CASSFRGNTGELFF.

The chain combines TRBV9 with TRBJ2-7; D possibly corresponds to TRBD1 (5 bases). The CDR3 has 15 amino acids. CDR1 is SGDLS and CDR2 is YYNGEE in the germline V gene. Trimming stripped 2 bases from V and 5 bases from J, with 17 bases between. The CDR3, as DNA: TGTGCCAGCAGCGTCGGACAAGACCCCTTGAACGAGCAGTACTTC. It codes for CASSVGQDPLNEQYF.

This clone was recorded once. In DNA, the CDR3 is TGTGCCAGCAGCGCCGGGACAGGGCCTGCTGAAGCTTTCTTT. This gives the protein CASSAGTGPAEAFF. V and J are TRBV9 and TRBJ1-1; TRBD1 agrees at 9 bases. The V gene's germline CDR1 is SGDLS and CDR2 YYNGEE. The ends lost 3 bases at V and 6 bases at J; junction bases unmatched: 6. The CDR3 spans 14 residues.

The chain combines TRBV29-1 with TRBJ2-7, with D perhaps matching TRBD2 (6 bases). The germline V and J ends were trimmed by 0 bases and 1 base, with 10 bases remaining between them. The CDR3 covers 14 residues. Germline-derived CDR1 and CDR2 are SQVTM and ANQGSEA. CDR3 protein: CSVEDGGDSYEQYF. Written as DNA, the CDR3 is TGCAGCGTTGAAGATGGAGGGGATTCCTACGAGCAGTACTTC.